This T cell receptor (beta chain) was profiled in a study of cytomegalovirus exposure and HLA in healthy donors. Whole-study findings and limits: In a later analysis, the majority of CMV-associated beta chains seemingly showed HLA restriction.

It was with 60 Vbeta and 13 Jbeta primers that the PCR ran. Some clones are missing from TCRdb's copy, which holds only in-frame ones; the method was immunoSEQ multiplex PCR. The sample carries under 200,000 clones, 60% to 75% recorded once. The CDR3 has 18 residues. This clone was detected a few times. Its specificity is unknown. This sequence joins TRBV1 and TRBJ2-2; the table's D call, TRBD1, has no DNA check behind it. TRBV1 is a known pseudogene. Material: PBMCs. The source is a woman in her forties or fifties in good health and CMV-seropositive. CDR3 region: CTSSQDSDRGTNTGELFF. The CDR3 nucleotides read TGCACCAGCAGCCAAGATTCCGACAGGGGGACGAACACCGGGGAGCTGTTTTTT.